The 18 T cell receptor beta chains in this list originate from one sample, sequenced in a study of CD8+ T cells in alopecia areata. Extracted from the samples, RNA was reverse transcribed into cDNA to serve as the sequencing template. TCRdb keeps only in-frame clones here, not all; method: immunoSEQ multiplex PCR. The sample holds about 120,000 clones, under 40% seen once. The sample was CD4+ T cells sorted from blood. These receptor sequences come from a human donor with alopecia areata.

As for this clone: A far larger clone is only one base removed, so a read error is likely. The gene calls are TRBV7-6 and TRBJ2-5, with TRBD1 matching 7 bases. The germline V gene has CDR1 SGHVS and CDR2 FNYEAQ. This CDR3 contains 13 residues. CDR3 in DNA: TGCGCCAGCAGCTCGGGACAGCAAGAGACCCAGTACTTC. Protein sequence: CASSSGQQETQYF.

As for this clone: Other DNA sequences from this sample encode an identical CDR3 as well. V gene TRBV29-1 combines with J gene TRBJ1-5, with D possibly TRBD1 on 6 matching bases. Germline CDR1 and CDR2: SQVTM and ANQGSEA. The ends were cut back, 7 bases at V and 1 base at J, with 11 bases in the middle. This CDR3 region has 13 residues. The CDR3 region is CSALQGSNQPQHF. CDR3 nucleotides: TGCAGCGCCTTACAGGGAAGCAATCAGCCCCAGCATTTT.

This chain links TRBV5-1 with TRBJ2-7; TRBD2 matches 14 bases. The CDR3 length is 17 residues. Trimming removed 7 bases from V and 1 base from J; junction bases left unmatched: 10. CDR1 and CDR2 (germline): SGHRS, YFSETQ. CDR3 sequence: CASQPTSGRVSSYEQYF. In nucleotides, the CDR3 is TGCGCCAGCCAACCGACTAGCGGGAGGGTTAGTTCCTACGAGCAGTACTTC.

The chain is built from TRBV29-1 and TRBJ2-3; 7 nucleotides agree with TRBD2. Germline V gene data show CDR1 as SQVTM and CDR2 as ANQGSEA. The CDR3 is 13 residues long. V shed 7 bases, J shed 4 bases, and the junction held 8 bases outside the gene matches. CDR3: CSARVGGPDTQYF. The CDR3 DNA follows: TGCAGCGCCCGAGTGGGAGGGCCAGATACGCAGTATTTT.

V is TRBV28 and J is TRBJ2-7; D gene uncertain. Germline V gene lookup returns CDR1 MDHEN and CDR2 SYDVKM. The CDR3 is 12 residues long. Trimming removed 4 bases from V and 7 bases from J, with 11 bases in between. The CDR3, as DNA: TGTGCCAGCAGTTCGACGATCTGGGAGCAGTACTTC. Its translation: CASSSTIWEQYF.

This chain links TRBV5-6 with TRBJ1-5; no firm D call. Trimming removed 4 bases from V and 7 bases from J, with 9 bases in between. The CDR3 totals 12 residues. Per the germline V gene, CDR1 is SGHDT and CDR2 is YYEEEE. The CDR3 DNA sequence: TGTGCCAGCAGCCCTCGGGGACAGCCCCAGCATTTT. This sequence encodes CASSPRGQPQHF.

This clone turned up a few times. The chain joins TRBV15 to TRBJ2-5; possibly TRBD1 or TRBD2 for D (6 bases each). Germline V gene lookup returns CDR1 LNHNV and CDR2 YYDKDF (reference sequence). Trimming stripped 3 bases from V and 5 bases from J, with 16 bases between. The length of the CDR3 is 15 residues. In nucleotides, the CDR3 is TGTGCCACCAGCAGCCCGGGGGCCGCCGGGGAGACCCAGTACTTC. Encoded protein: CATSSPGAAGETQYF.

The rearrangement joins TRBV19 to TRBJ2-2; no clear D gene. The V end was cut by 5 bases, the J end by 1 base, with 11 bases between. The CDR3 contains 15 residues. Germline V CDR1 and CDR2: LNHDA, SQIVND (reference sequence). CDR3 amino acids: CASSSVGGNTGELFF. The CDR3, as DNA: TGTGCCAGTAGTTCAGTGGGCGGGAACACCGGGGAGCTGTTTTTT.

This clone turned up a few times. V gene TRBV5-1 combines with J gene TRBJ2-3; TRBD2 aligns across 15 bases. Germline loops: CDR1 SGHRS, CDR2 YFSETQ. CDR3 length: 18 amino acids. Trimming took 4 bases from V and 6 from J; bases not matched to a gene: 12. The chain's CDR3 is CASSLGLAGGPTLDTQYF. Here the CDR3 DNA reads TGCGCCAGCAGCCTCGGACTAGCGGGGGGGCCAACTTTGGATACGCAGTATTTT.

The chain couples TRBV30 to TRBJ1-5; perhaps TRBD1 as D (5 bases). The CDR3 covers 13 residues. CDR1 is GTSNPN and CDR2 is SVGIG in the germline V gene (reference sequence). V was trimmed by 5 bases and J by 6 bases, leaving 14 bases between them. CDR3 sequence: CAWDELGTQPQHF. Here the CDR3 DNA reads TGTGCCTGGGATGAGTTGGGGACTCAGCCCCAGCATTTT.

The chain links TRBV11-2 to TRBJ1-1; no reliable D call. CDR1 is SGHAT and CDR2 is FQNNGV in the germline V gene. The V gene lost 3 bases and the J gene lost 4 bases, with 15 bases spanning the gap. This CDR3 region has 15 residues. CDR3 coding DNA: TGTGCCAGCAGCTTTAGTAGTACGGTTCGCACTGAAGCTTTCTTT. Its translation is CASSFSSTVRTEAFF.

CDR3 nucleotides: TGTGCCAGCAGCCAAGATTTCACCTACGAGCAGTACTTC. This sequence encodes CASSQDFTYEQYF. This chain joins TRBV14 and TRBJ2-7; no clear D gene. V was clipped by 0 bases and J by 2 bases, with 5 bases between them. Germline V CDR1 and CDR2: SGHDN, FVKESK. This CDR3 comprises 13 residues.

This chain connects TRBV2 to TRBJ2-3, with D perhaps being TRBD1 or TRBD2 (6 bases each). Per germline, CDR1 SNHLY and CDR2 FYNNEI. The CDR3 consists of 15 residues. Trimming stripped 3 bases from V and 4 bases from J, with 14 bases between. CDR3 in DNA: TGTGCCAGCAGTGATAGGGGGGCCGGGGCAGATACGCAGTATTTT. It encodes CASSDRGAGADTQYF.

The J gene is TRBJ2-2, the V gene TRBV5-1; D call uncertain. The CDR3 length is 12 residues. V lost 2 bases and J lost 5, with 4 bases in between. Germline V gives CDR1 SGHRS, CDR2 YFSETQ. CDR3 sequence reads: CASSFGTGELFF. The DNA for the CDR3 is TGCGCCAGCAGCTTCGGGACCGGGGAGCTGTTTTTT.

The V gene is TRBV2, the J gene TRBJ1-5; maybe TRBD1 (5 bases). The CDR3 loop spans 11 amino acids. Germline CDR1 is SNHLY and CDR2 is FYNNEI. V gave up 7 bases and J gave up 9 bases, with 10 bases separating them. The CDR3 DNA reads TGTGCCAGCATGGGGCCGGGGCCCCAGCATTTT. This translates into CASMGPGPQHF.

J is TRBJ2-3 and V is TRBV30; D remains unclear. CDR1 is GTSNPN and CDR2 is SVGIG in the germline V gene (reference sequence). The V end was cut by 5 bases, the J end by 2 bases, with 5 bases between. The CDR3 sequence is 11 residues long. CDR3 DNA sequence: TGTGCCTGGGAGTACACAGATACGCAGTATTTT. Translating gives CAWEYTDTQYF. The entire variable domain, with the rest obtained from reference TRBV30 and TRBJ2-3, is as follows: SQTIHQWPATLVQPVGSPLSLECTVEGTSNPNLYWYRQAAGRGLQLLFYSVGIGQISSEVPQNLSASRPQDRQFILSSKKLLLSDSGFYLCAWEYTDTQYFGPGTRLTVL.

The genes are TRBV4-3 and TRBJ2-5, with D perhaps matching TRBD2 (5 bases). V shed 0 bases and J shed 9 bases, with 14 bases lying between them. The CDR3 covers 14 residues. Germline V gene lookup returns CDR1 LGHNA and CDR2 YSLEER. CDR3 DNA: TGCGCCAGCAGCCAAGATAAACTCACGCGGGCCCAGTACTTC. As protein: CASSQDKLTRAQYF.

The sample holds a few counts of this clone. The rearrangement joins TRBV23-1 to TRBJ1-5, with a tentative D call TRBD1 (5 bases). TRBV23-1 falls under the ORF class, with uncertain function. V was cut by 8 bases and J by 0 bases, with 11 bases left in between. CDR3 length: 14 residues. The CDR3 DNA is TGCGCCAGCTCAACAGGACGTAGCAATCAGCCCCAGCATTTT. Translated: CASSTGRSNQPQHF.